What follows describes a single T cell receptor beta chain. CDR1 and CDR2 (germline): DFQATT, SNEGSKA (reference sequence). Trimming shortened V by 3 bases and J by 5 bases, and 10 bases separated the two germline ends. This CDR3 has 12 amino acids. One entry per CDR3 protein results from TCRdb running MiXCR on the 5' RACE reads. In the table there are 10,000 to 14,000 distinct CDR3 sequences, about 50% of which are singletons. CD25-based Treg depletion was applied to purified naive CD4+ T cells. The chain recombines TRBV20-1 with TRBJ2-5; no clear D. The receptor was isolated from a female donor with breast cancer. Material: tumor-infiltrating naive CD4+ T cells sorted from the breast tumor. The subset here: naive CD4+ T cells, CD4+CD45RA+CD25-. The CDR3, as DNA: TGCAGTGCTAGGCAAGCACGGGAGACCCAGTACTTC. This translates into CSARQARETQYF.